This T cell receptor beta chain is drawn from a study of T-cell memory formation after mild COVID-19 (dated by TCRdb to about 2021). In the study overall: Most TCR sequence clusters were specific to one of the two donors. Longitudinal TCRalpha and TCRbeta repertoire sequencing tracked T-cell clones expanding and contracting after mild COVID-19 in a couple of donors. The cohort comprised two young, previously healthy adult volunteers, one female and one male. What the research found in general, with its limitations: SARS-CoV-2 specificity of the second-wave clones peaking on day 37 was not confirmed. Contracting CD4+ clones turned up mainly in the CM and EM memory subsets, whereas EMRA was where CD8+ clones were enriched. Some responding clones were found in pre-infection memory, which suggests that pre-existing cross-reactive memory T cells took part in the SARS-CoV-2 response. Clones contracting from day 15 to 85 had balanced CD4/CD8 phenotypes, while a second wave expanding from day 15 to 37 was biased towards CD4+. Only a couple of mild cases were covered by the study, and larger cohorts that include severe cases with pre-infection samples were considered necessary.

On this clonotype itself: It lacks a known antigen. Base qualities were left out, and no much larger clone turns up one base away.

Sequencer: Illumina NovaSeq 6000. TCRalpha and TCRbeta cDNA libraries were built by 5'RACE with constant-segment primers, adding sample barcodes and unique molecular identifiers. RNA was extracted from every sample with Trizol reagent. Libraries were amplified in two PCR steps, with a second sample barcode and Illumina TruSeq adapters added in the second step. The libraries were sequenced on an Illumina NovaSeq using 2 x 150 bp paired-end reads. As for the original processing: With migec v1.2.7, reads were demultiplexed and then collapsed into UMI-guided consensus sequences. With mixcr v2.1.11, UMI consensuses were aligned to TRA and TRB V and J templates and assembled into clonotypes. A clonotype was counted as expanded or contracted only if both edgeR and NoisET called the change significant, with noise models trained on biological replicates. For edgeR calls, the cutoffs were a false discovery rate-adjusted p below 0.01 and a log2 fold-change threshold of 1. As an exploratory analysis of dynamics, PCA with hierarchical clustering was applied to max-normalized trajectories of the 1000 most abundant clonotypes. Separately sequenced CD4+ and CD8+ repertoires were used to assign a CD4 or CD8 phenotype to each responding clone. In TCRdb, the public reads were trimmed at Q25 with fastp and aligned with MiXCR, with productive beta chains retained. Every entry covers one CDR3 protein and lists the most common genes and DNA from its rows. The V and J calls were not made by the authors but by TCRdb's processing. The sample contains under 550,000 distinct CDR3 sequences, about 20% of them found a single time. The leading ten clones occupy approximately 21% of the sample.

Taken from cysteine to phenylalanine, the CDR3 has 17 residues. The DNA shown is the 51-base CDR3, in frame from base 1. Cut back by 4 bases and 0 bases, the V and J ends lie 18 bases apart. CDR1 and CDR2 are read off the germline V gene as SGHRS and YFSETQ. Ficoll-Paque density gradient centrifugation was used to isolate PBMCs. The TCR was taken from a man between 18 and 29 years old who had mild COVID-19 (a few samples of this study predate the infection). The sample titles of this study are shuffled in the database, so cell type and time point are left out; the donor was told from shared clones. Sample: PBMCs or a T cell subset sorted from them (not recorded which). The chain uses TRBV5-1 and TRBJ2-3; perhaps TRBD1 is the D gene, with 5 bases matching. The DNA sequence is as follows: TGCGCCAGCAGCCCCAGGATAGGGGCAACTAGCACAGATACGCAGTATTTT. Protein translation: CASSPRIGATSTDTQYF.